The 2 T cell receptor delta chains given below trace back to one sample, sequenced in a study of gamma-delta chains in newborns, infants, children. TCRdb reanalysed the reads with CATT. This sample has some 11,000 delta-chain clones, with 3% to 4.5% found just once. Sequencing was done on a sample of blood. The receptors originated from a child who was a newborn, infant or young child, either healthy, febrile or measles-vaccinated (not recorded which).

The chain uses TRDV1 and TRDJ1, with D unresolved. The germline V gene has CDR1 TSWWSYY and CDR2 QGS. Trimming stripped 4 bases from V and 3 bases from J, with 12 bases between. The CDR3 extends over 14 amino acids. The chain's CDR3 is CALGGLPGADKLIF. The CDR3 nucleotides are TGTGCTCTTGGGGGCCTCCCAGGAGCCGATAAACTCATCTTT.

The chain uses TRDV1 and TRDJ1, with 10 bases identical to TRDD3. Germline trimming cut 1 base from V and 2 bases from J; bases unmatched to any gene: 13. The CDR3 is 19 amino acids. Germline CDR1 and CDR2: TSWWSYY and QGS. DNA of the CDR3: TGTGCTCTTGGGGAACCATCCGGCGATGGGGGATACTGGACCGATAAACTCATCTTT. This gives the protein CALGEPSGDGGYWTDKLIF.